The clone carrying this TCR beta chain was picked up many times. As yet, its antigen is unknown. These data are taken from a study of T cells in Graves' hyperthyroidism and ophthalmopathy. General study results and limits: Ophthalmopathy and stable hyperthyroidism were told apart by a 13 V-J model.

Lactation, pregnancy, other autoimmune disease or uncontrolled infection led to exclusion of patients. Diagnoses used clinical symptoms, serum thyroxine and TRAb, thyroid ultrasound and orbital computed tomography. Trimming left V 3 bases short and J 2 bases short, with 7 bases between. Germline CDR1 and CDR2: KGHDR and SFDVKD. CDR3 length equals 15 residues. Regions amplified from RNA transcripts were the TCR beta CDR3 regions. First-round RT-PCR of the TCR CDR3 relied on the HTBI primer set. TCRdb re-called the multiplex PCR reads through MiXCR, storing one row per CDR3 protein. Here the sample spans hundreds of thousands of distinct CDR3 sequences, more than 30% being singletons.

This sequence joins TRBV24-1 and TRBJ2-6; no definite D call. The receptor was isolated from a man between 18 and 29 years old with Graves' hyperthyroidism. The sample comprised blood. As DNA, the CDR3 is TGTGCCACCAGTGATACCAGACCTGGGGCCAACGTCCTGACTTTC. Translating it yields CATSDTRPGANVLTF.